This T cell receptor beta chain is from a study of T cell responses to AZD1222 COVID-19 vaccine. Study-level information: Analyses pooled second doses at about 4 or about 12 weeks.

Whole-study results and caveats: Increased Spike-specific TCR breadth and depth were observed after two AZD1222 doses. Baseline serology detected seropositivity in only six AZD1222 recipients. The peak T cell response came first, and repertoires were sampled only after it.

Sequenced by immunoSEQ multiplex PCR; TCRdb stores in-frame clones only, minus some. The table includes 120,000 or so clones, roughly nine tenths detected once. Remarks on this clone: The antigen is not known.

Germline CDR1 is ENHRY and CDR2 is SYGVKD. The CDR3 spans 16 residues. Germline trimming cut 8 bases from V and 2 bases from J; bases unmatched to any gene: 13. The clonotype was recovered from an adult in good health. This specimen was peripheral blood, taken on day 0 of AZD1222 vaccination. The chain uses TRBV10-3 and TRBJ2-5; TRBD1 matches at 8 bases. The CDR3 DNA reads TGTGCCATCGGGGCCCCGCGACAGGGGCAGCAAGAGACCCAGTACTTC. It is translated as CAIGAPRQGQQETQYF.